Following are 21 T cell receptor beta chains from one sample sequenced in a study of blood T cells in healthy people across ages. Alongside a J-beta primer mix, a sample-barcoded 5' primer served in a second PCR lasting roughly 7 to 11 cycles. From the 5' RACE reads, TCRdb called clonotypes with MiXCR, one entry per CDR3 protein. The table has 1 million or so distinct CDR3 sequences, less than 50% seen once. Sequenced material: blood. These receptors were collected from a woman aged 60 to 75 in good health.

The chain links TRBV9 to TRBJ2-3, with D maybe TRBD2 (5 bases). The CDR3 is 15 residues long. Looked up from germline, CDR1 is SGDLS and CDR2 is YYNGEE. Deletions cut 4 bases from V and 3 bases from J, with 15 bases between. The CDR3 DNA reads TGTGCCAGCAGCATTCAGGCGGGTACGACAGATACGCAGTATTTT. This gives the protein CASSIQAGTTDTQYF.

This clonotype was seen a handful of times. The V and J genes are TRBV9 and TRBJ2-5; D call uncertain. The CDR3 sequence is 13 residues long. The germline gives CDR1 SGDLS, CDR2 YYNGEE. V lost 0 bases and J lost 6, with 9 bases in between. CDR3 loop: CASSVGSSQTQYF. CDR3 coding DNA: TGTGCCAGCAGCGTAGGTAGCAGTCAGACCCAGTACTTC.

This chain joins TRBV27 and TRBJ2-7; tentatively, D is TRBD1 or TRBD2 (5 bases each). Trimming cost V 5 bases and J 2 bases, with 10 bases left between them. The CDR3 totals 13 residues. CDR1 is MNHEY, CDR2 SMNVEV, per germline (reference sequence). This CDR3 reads CASSRDPTYEQYF. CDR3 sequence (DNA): TGTGCCAGCAGTCGGGACCCCACCTACGAGCAGTACTTC.

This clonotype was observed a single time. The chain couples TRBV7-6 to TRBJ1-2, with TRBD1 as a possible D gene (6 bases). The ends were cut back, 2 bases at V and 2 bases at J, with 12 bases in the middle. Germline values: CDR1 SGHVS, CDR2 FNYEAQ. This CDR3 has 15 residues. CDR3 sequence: CASSLSGARNYGYTF. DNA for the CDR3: TGTGCCAGCAGCTTATCGGGGGCGCGCAACTATGGCTACACCTTC.

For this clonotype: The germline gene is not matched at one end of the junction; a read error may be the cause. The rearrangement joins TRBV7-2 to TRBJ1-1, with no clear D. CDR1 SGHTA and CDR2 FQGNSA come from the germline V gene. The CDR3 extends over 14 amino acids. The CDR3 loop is CAGSLAGSRTEAFF. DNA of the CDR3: TGTGCCGGCAGCTTAGCGGGCAGTCGGACTGAAGCTTTCTTT.

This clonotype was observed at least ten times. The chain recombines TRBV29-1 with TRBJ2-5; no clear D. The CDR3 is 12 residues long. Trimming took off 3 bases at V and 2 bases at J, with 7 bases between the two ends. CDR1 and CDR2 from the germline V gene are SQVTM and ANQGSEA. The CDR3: CSVDRQQETQYF. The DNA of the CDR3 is TGCAGCGTTGATAGGCAGCAAGAGACCCAGTACTTC.

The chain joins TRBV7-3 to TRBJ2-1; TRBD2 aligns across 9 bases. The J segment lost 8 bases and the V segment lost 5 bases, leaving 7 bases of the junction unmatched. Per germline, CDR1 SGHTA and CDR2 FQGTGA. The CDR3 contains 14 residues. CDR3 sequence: CASSLISGSHEQFF. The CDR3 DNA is TGTGCCAGCAGCCTAATTAGCGGGAGCCATGAGCAGTTCTTC. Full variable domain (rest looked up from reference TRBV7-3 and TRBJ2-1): GAGVSQTPSNKVTEKGKYVELRCDPISGHTALYWYRQSLGQGPEFLIYFQGTGAADDSGLPNDRFFAVRPEGSVSTLKIQRTERGDSAVYLCASSLISGSHEQFFGPGTRLTVL.

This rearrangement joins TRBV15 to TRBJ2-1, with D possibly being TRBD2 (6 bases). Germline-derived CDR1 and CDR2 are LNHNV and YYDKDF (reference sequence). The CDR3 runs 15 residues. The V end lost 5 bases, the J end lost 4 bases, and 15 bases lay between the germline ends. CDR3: CATSFRLVGYNEQFF. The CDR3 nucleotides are TGTGCCACCAGCTTCCGACTAGTCGGGTACAATGAGCAGTTCTTC.

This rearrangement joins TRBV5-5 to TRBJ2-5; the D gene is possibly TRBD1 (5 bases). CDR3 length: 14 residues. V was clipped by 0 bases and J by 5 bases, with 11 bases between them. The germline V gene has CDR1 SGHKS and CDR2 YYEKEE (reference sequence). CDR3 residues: CASSLANRIETQYF. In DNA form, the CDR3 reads TGTGCCAGCAGCTTGGCCAACAGGATTGAGACCCAGTACTTC.

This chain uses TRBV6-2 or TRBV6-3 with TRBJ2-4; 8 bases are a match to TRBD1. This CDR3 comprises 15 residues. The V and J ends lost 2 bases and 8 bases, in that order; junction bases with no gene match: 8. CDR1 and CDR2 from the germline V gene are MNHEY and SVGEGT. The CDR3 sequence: CASSYIRGLPDIQYF. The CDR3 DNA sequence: TGTGCCAGCAGTTACATCAGGGGGCTGCCGGACATTCAGTACTTC.

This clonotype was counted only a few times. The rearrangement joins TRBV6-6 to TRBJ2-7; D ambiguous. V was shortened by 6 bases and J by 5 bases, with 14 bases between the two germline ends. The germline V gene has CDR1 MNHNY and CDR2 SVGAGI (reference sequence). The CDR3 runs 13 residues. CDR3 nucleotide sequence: TGTGCCAGCAGACCGCGACGGCACCACGAGCAGTACTTC. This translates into CASRPRRHHEQYF.

The CDR3 DNA reads TGTGCCAGCACCACAGGGGGTCGGGAGACCCAGTACTTC. Encoded protein: CASTTGGRETQYF. The chain joins TRBV28 to TRBJ2-5; 8 bases are a match to TRBD1. The CDR3 loop spans 13 amino acids. In germline, CDR1 is MDHEN, CDR2 SYDVKM. Trimming at V came to 7 bases and at J to 5 bases, leaving 6 bases not matched to a gene.

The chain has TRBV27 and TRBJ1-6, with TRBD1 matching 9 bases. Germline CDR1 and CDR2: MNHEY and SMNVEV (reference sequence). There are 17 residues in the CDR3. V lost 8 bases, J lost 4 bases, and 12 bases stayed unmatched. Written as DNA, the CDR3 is TGTGCCAGCTCACCGGGACAGGGACTTAATTATAATTCACCCCTCCACTTT. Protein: CASSPGQGLNYNSPLHF.

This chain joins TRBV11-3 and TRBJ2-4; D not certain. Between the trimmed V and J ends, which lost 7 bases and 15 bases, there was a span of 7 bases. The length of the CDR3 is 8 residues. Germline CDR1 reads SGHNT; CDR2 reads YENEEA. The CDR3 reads CASTPGYF. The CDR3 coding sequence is TGTGCCAGCACCCCAGGGTACTTC.

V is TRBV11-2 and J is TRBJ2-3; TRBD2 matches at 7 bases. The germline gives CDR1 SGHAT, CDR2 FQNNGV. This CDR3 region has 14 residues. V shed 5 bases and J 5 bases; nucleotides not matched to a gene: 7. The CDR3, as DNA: TGTGCCAGCAGCGGCGGACTAGTAAGAGATACGCAGTATTTT. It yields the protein CASSGGLVRDTQYF.

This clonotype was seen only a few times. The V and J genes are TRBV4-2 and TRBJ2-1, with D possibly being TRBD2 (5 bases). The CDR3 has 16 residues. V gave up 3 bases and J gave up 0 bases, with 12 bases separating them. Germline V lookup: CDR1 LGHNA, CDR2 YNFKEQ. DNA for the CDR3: TGTGCCAGCAGCCAGGACTCCCTGGGCTCCTACAATGAGCAGTTCTTC. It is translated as CASSQDSLGSYNEQFF.

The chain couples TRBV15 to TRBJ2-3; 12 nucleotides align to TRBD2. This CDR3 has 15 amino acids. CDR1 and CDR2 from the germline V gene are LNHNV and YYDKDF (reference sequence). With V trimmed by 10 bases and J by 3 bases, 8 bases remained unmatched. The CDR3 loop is CASRASGRGTDTQYF. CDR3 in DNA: TGTGCCAGCAGAGCTAGCGGGAGGGGGACAGATACGCAGTATTTT.

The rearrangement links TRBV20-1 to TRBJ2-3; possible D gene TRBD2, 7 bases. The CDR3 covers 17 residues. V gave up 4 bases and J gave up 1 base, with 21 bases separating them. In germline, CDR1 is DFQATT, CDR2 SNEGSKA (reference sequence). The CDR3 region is CSANDRGAAGRTDTQYF. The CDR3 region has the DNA TGCAGTGCTAACGACCGGGGGGCAGCGGGACGCACAGATACGCAGTATTTT.

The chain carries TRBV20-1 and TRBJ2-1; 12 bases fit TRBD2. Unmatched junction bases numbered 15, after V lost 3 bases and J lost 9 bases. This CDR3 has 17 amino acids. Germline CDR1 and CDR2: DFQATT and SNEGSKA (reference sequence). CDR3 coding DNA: TGCAGTGCTAGGTCTCTAACTGGACTAGCGGGATACGGTGAGCAGTTCTTC. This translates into CSARSLTGLAGYGEQFF.

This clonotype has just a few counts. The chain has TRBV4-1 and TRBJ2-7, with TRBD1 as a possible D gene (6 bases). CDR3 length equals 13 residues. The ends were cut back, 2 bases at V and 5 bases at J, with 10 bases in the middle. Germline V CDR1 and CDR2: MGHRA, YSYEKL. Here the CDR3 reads CASSQPGVNEQYF. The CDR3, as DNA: TGCGCCAGCAGCCAACCAGGGGTGAACGAGCAGTACTTC.

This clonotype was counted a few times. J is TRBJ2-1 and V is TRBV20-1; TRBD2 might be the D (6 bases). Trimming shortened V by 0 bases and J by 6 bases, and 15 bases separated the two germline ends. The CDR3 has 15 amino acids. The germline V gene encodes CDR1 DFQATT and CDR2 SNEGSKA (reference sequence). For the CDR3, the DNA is TGCAGTGCTAGAGATCAACTAGCCCACGGCAATGAGCAGTTCTTC. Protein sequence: CSARDQLAHGNEQFF.